Below, 4 T cell receptor beta chains from the same sample are listed, as sequenced in a study of molecular identifiers for immune sequencing clone quantification. MiXCR was run by TCRdb on the PCR reads, yielding one entry per CDR3 protein. The table has some 100,000 distinct CDR3 sequences, roughly a third seen once. The sample comprised naive CD8+ T cells from blood, with Jurkat cell RNA spiked in. Subset specified: FACS-sorted CD8+CD4-CCR7+CD45RA+ naive T cells. The receptors were gathered from a human donor in good health. Some libraries in this study had Jurkat cell RNA spiked in.

This clonotype was seen a handful of times. The chain joins TRBV18 to TRBJ2-5; D unresolved. The CDR3 has 14 amino acids. The germline CDR1 and CDR2 sequences are KGHSH and LQKENI. The V end lost 4 bases, the J end lost 5 bases, and 14 bases lay between the germline ends. As DNA, the CDR3 is TGTGCCAGCTCACTTTCCACGACTTGGGAGACCCAGTACTTC. This gives the protein CASSLSTTWETQYF.

The sample holds a few counts of this clonotype. This chain links TRBV12-3 or TRBV12-4 with TRBJ2-7; D unresolved. V was pared by 1 base and J by 1 base, with 8 bases between. This CDR3 is built from 14 residues. Written as DNA, the CDR3 is TGTGCCAGCAGTTTAGACGGGTTGTCCTACGAGCAGTACTTC. The encoded protein is CASSLDGLSYEQYF.

This clonotype appeared a single time. Compared with germline, one end of the junction differs, possibly owing to a read error. The J gene is TRBJ2-7, the V gene TRBV2, with no clear D. The germline V gene has CDR1 SNHLY and CDR2 FYNNEI. This CDR3 has 11 amino acids. The CDR3 nucleotides read TGTGCCAGCAGAGAAGCCGTCCAGCAGTACTTC. It translates to CASREAVQQYF.

This clonotype was recorded a few times. This chain uses TRBV2 with TRBJ1-5; D is ambiguous. V shed 1 base and J shed 1 base, with 17 bases lying between them. CDR1 and CDR2 (germline): SNHLY, FYNNEI. CDR3 size: 18 residues. The CDR3 DNA reads TGTGCCAGCAGTGAAGAGGGCCCGGTCCTAGCAAGCAATCAGCCCCAGCATTTT. Translated, it gives CASSEEGPVLASNQPQHF.